A selection of T cell receptor beta chains follows, all from one sample in a study of blood T cell repertoires in COVID-19. Produced via immunoSEQ multiplex PCR; TCRdb's table is partial and in-frame only. The top ten hold less than 6.5% of the sample, which has about 64,000 clones, roughly 88% seen once. What was sequenced was peripheral blood. These receptors were collected from a woman between 55 and 75 years old with acute or convalescent COVID-19. The conserved cysteine and the conserved F or W are not part of the CDR3 here. The order of the fields is V gene, D gene, CDR3 protein. A D gene is named only where the DNA matches it firmly.

TRBV14,.,ASSRGGGSQPQH
TRBV2,.,ASSASGANYGYT
TRBV9,.,ASSVTGGVETQY
TRBV12-3/TRBV12-4,TRBD1,ASRSQGWAEAF
TRBV2,.,ASSEYQAGSNTGELF
TRBV29-1,TRBD1,SVATGPLNNEQF
TRBV6-2/TRBV6-3,.,ASSGQNSGNTIY
TRBV5-1,.,ASSLAGGNTEAF
TRBV7-2,.,ASSALGGSGNTIY
TRBV5-4,.,ASRLPGLGSYEQY
TRBV5-1,.,ASSPDGLQPQH
TRBV18,.,ASSPPTGSGNTIY
TRBV18,.,ASSPQGNSYNSPLH
TRBV5-1,TRBD1,ASSSGQGTVDTQY
TRBV5-4,TRBD1,ASSFTQGLKAF
TRBV2,.,ASSDGAGGGYT
TRBV13,TRBD2,ASSPYSGGVTDTQY